This TCR beta chain was found in a study of T cell responses to AZD1222 COVID-19 vaccine. The CDR3 consists of 18 residues. Trimming removed 3 bases at V and 3 bases at J, with 23 bases between. The germline gives CDR1 LNHDA, CDR2 SQIVND (reference sequence). Using immunoSEQ multiplex PCR, the repertoire was profiled, and TCRdb retains in-frame clones only, with some absent. The data hold around 73,000 clones, with roughly 89% observed a single time. The origin of this receptor is an adult who received the AZD1222 COVID-19 vaccine. The chain combines TRBV19 with TRBJ1-1, with D tentatively TRBD1 (6 bases). The source material was peripheral blood, sampled 28 days after the second AZD1222 dose. CDR3 in DNA: TGTGCCAGTAGTATCGGCCATGGGGGGGCCGGAGGAGACACTGAAGCTTTCTTT. It codes for CASSIGHGGAGGDTEAFF.